A selection of T cell receptor beta chains follows, all from one sample in a study of blood T cell repertoires in COVID-19. Sequencing was performed with immunoSEQ multiplex PCR; in TCRdb, only in-frame clones are kept and a portion is missing. Here the sample spans more than 350,000 clones, 80% to 90% being singletons. The sample consisted of PBMCs or T cells enriched from blood (not recorded which). The receptors originated from a woman aged 45-60 years who had recovered from COVID-19. Both conserved end residues are part of each CDR3. The D gene is left open where the match is weak. The listing skips clone size in some rows; elsewhere it reads once, few, many or a size class.

v_call	d_call	cdr3_length	j_call	clone_size	cdr3_aa	cdr3_nt
TRBV14	.	15	TRBJ1-1	.	CASSLQGSGATEAFF	TGTGCCAGCAGCTTACAGGGATCTGGTGCTACTGAAGCTTTCTTT
TRBV28	.	13	TRBJ2-5	.	CASSLTGKETQYF	TGTGCCAGCAGTTTAACAGGAAAAGAGACCCAGTACTTC
TRBV27	.	13	TRBJ1-2	.	CASSPNSAYGYTF	TGTGCCAGCAGTCCGAACAGTGCCTATGGCTACACCTTC
TRBV12-3/TRBV12-4	TRBD1	13	TRBJ1-1	once	CATKGQGMTEAFF	TGTGCCACCAAGGGACAGGGCATGACTGAAGCTTTCTTT
TRBV2	.	15	TRBJ2-2	.	CASSASRGNTGELFF	TGTGCCAGCAGCGCAAGCAGGGGAAACACCGGGGAGCTGTTTTTT
TRBV28	.	15	TRBJ2-2	.	CASRRTDRNTGELFF	TGTGCCAGCAGACGGACAGACAGGAACACCGGGGAGCTGTTTTTT
TRBV30	TRBD1	15	TRBJ1-2	.	CAWSVVGTGGFGYTF	TGTGCCTGGAGTGTAGTTGGGACAGGGGGTTTTGGCTACACCTTC
TRBV2	TRBD1	13	TRBJ1-2	.	CASLGQGVGGYTF	TGTGCCAGCTTGGGACAGGGTGTAGGGGGCTACACCTTC
TRBV7-2	.	13	TRBJ1-1	few	CASRIQMNTEAFF	TGTGCCAGCAGGATACAAATGAACACTGAAGCTTTCTTT
TRBV19	TRBD1	13	TRBJ2-7	.	CATGQGASYEQYF	TGTGCCACCGGACAGGGGGCCTCCTACGAGCAGTACTTC